This passage covers 12 T cell receptor beta chains from one sample sequenced in a study of T cell responses to AZD1222 COVID-19 vaccine (dated by TCRdb to about 2021). The method was the immunoSEQ multiplex PCR assay. In its TCRdb copy, this immuneACCESS table keeps in-frame sequences only and misses some clones. Where compared with another copy, unresolved V genes explain less than half of these, and the others have no known cause. This sample has 100,000 to 150,000 clones in its table, and 88% of those were observed once. The leading ten clones occupy around 5.6% of the sample. According to the study, the label for this sample's time point signals: baseline before first vaccination. The sequences come from peripheral blood, collected on day 0 of AZD1222 vaccination. These receptors were collected from an adult in good health.

This chain connects TRBV10-1 to TRBJ1-1; TRBD1 agrees at 12 bases. Trimming removed 4 bases from V and 2 bases from J; junction bases left unmatched: 5. CDR1 is WNHNN, CDR2 SYGVQD, per germline (reference sequence). The CDR3 covers 16 residues. The CDR3 DNA is TGCGCCAGCAGTGCCGGGACAGGGGGCCGTAACACTGAAGCTTTCTTT. Amino acid sequence: CASSAGTGGRNTEAFF.

The chain recombines TRBV27 with TRBJ2-2, with 9 nucleotides matching TRBD1. J was trimmed by 3 bases and V by 5 bases; bases with no gene match: 4. The CDR3 sequence is 15 residues long. CDR1 MNHEY and CDR2 SMNVEV come from the germline V gene (reference sequence). DNA of the CDR3: TGTGCCAGCAGTCAGTGGGACAGGGACACCGGGGAGCTGTTTTTT. Translating it yields CASSQWDRDTGELFF.

This clone was seen a handful of times. The chain employs TRBV7-8 and TRBJ1-5; D is unresolved. CDR1 is SGHVS and CDR2 is FQNEAQ in the germline V gene. The CDR3 is made up of 19 amino acids. Between the trimmed V and J ends, which lost 1 base and 0 bases, there was a span of 19 bases. CDR3 nucleotides: TGTGCCAGCAGCTTAGGAGCAGATACCTGGGGATATAGCAATCAGCCCCAGCATTTT. Translated, it gives CASSLGADTWGYSNQPQHF.

The gene calls are TRBV19 and TRBJ2-7; tentative D call: TRBD2 (5 bases). Germline-derived CDR1 and CDR2 are LNHDA and SQIVND (reference sequence). The CDR3 length is 15 residues. The germline V and J ends were trimmed by 4 bases and 4 bases, with 17 bases remaining between them. This chain's CDR3 is CASSTPGNPDYEQYF. The CDR3 DNA is TGTGCCAGTAGTACTCCCGGGAACCCAGATTACGAGCAGTACTTC.

J is TRBJ1-4 and V is TRBV5-1; the match to TRBD1 covers 7 bases. Trimming removed 6 bases from V and 0 bases from J; junction bases left unmatched: 5. The CDR3 consists of 15 residues. Germline V gene sequence: CDR1 SGHRS, CDR2 YFSETQ. The CDR3 spells CASTPGTATNEKLFF. Here the CDR3 DNA reads TGCGCCAGCACTCCCGGGACAGCAACTAATGAAAAACTGTTTTTT.

The gene calls are TRBV20-1 and TRBJ1-6, with 7 bases matching TRBD1. This CDR3 contains 16 residues. The germline gives CDR1 DFQATT, CDR2 SNEGSKA (reference sequence). With 3 bases clipped from V and 4 bases from J, the junction kept 9 bases outside the gene matches. CDR3 in DNA: TGCAGTGCTAGTCCATTCGTGACAGGGTATAATTCACCCCTCCACTTT. It codes for CSASPFVTGYNSPLHF.

This sequence joins TRBV5-1 and TRBJ2-5; 9 bases align to TRBD2. Germline V CDR1 and CDR2: SGHRS, YFSETQ. There are 17 residues in the CDR3. Losses at the gene ends were 4 bases for V and 3 bases for J; bases not matched to a gene: 13. CDR3 nucleotides: TGCGCCAGCAGCGCTCCCCGCGGGAGGGATCATAAAGAGACCCAGTACTTC. This sequence encodes CASSAPRGRDHKETQYF.

This chain connects TRBV24-1 to TRBJ1-2; TRBD1 might be the D (5 bases). The CDR3 covers 12 residues. V lost 10 bases to trimming and J lost 3 bases, with 11 bases between them. Germline V CDR1 and CDR2: KGHDR, SFDVKD. The CDR3 nucleotides are TGTGCCACGGGGGGTGACGACTATGGCTACACCTTC. Translated: CATGGDDYGYTF.

The chain is built from TRBV3-1 (or the pseudogene TRBV3-2) and TRBJ1-1; no clear D. Germline V gene sequence: CDR1 LGHDT, CDR2 YNNKEL (reference sequence). The CDR3 is made up of 17 amino acids. V was trimmed by 1 base and J by 0 bases, leaving 15 bases between them. CDR3 sequence (DNA): TGTGCCAGCAGCCAAGGGGCAAAGACCGGGGTGAACACTGAAGCTTTCTTT. As protein: CASSQGAKTGVNTEAFF.

The gene calls are TRBV10-3 and TRBJ1-6; the D gene is possibly TRBD1 (5 bases). The CDR3 extends over 14 amino acids. Between the trimmed V and J ends, which lost 6 bases and 8 bases, there was a span of 14 bases. The germline gives CDR1 ENHRY, CDR2 SYGVKD. CDR3 in amino acids: CAIRSPGTDSPLHF. CDR3 DNA sequence: TGTGCCATCAGAAGTCCCGGGACGGATTCACCCCTCCACTTT.

The J gene is TRBJ1-3, the V gene TRBV6-5, with D perhaps TRBD1 (5 bases). The germline V and J ends were trimmed by 4 bases and 6 bases, with 16 bases remaining between them. Germline loops: CDR1 MNHEY, CDR2 SVGAGI. The length of the CDR3 is 15 residues. The CDR3 loop reads CASSSWGIDENTIYF. The CDR3 DNA reads as TGTGCCAGCAGTTCTTGGGGGATAGACGAAAACACCATATATTTT.

The chain combines TRBV18 with TRBJ2-5; D is perhaps TRBD1 (6 bases). Trimming left V 8 bases short and J 5 bases short, with 15 bases between. CDR3 length: 13 residues. Looked up from germline, CDR1 is KGHSH and CDR2 is LQKENI. In DNA, the CDR3 is TGTGCCAGCACGCCGGGACATCAGGAGACCCAGTACTTC. It is translated as CASTPGHQETQYF.